This TCR beta chain originates from a study of OX40 agonist ivuxolimab in advanced cancers. Trimming pared 8 bases from V and 5 bases from J, leaving 18 bases between. Germline V gene sequence: CDR1 GTSNPN, CDR2 SVGIG (reference sequence). The CDR3 runs 13 residues. Produced via immunoSEQ multiplex PCR; TCRdb's table is partial and in-frame only. The sample has approximately 44,000 clones; around 80% are singletons. Study-level points and caveats: Compared with CD4+, CD8+ T cells on average had more expanded clones.

Note on this clone: The target antigen is unknown.

The material sequenced was CD4+ or CD8+ T cells sorted from blood, taken in a trial of the OX40 agonist ivuxolimab. The origin of this receptor is an adult with an advanced solid tumor such as melanoma, head and neck, liver or kidney cancer. The chain links TRBV30 to TRBJ2-5; D uncertain. CDR3 sequence reads: CALGSFLPETQYF. The CDR3 coding sequence is TGTGCCCTGGGTAGTTTCCTACCGGAGACCCAGTACTTC. The entire variable domain, with the rest obtained from reference TRBV30 and TRBJ2-5, is as follows: SQTIHQWPATLVQPVGSPLSLECTVEGTSNPNLYWYRQAAGRGLQLLFYSVGIGQISSEVPQNLSASRPQDRQFILSSKKLLLSDSGFYLCALGSFLPETQYFGPGTRLLVL.